This entry lists 4 T cell receptor beta chains sequenced from one sample in a study of a mutant IDH1 vaccine in newly diagnosed glioma. The protocol was immunoSEQ multiplex PCR, while the TCRdb copy is restricted to in-frame clones and leaves out a portion. The repertoire holds tens of thousands of clones, over 75% seen once, with approximately 3.2% in the top ten. Their cognate antigens are unknown. Noted time point: week 35, safety follow-up. In every dose of vaccine, 300 ug of mutant IDH1 20-mer peptide was given alongside topical imiquimod. Material: PBMCs, obtained from a glioma patient whose treatment included an IDH1 peptide vaccine. These receptors came from a man aged 35-49 years with glioma. Some clones in this sample may be carry-over from other donors' samples.

The CDR3 nucleotides read TGTGCCAGCCATACAGGGGTTGATGGCACTGAAGCTTTCTTT. Protein sequence: CASHTGVDGTEAFF. This rearrangement joins TRBV27 to TRBJ1-1, with 7 bases lining up with TRBD1. J lost 4 bases, V lost 8 bases, and 10 bases had no gene match. The CDR3 length is 14 residues. Germline V lookup: CDR1 MNHEY, CDR2 SMNVEV (reference sequence).

The V gene is TRBV5-1, the J gene TRBJ2-5; D is undetermined. The CDR3 runs to 12 residues. Trimming took 4 bases from V and 1 from J, leaving 5 bases between them. The V gene's germline CDR1 is SGHRS and CDR2 YFSETQ. For the CDR3, the DNA is TGCGCCAGCAGCGCGAGCCAAGAGACCCAGTACTTC. It encodes CASSASQETQYF.

This clone occurred once. The chain is built from TRBV5-1 and TRBJ1-1; TRBD1 aligns across 9 bases. V was pared by 0 bases and J by 6 bases, with 12 bases of the junction left unmatched. Germline loops: CDR1 SGHRS, CDR2 YFSETQ. The CDR3 extends over 17 amino acids. The CDR3 loop is CASSLAFGTGFFAEAFF. In DNA, the CDR3 is TGCGCCAGCAGCTTGGCTTTCGGGACAGGGTTTTTCGCTGAAGCTTTCTTT.

The chain employs TRBV30 and TRBJ2-6; 8 bases line up with TRBD1. The CDR3 has 17 amino acids. The junction had 12 bases not matched to a gene; V was cut back by 4 bases and J by 4 bases. In germline, CDR1 is GTSNPN, CDR2 SVGIG (reference sequence). The CDR3 coding sequence is TGTGCCTGGAATTCTAGGCAGGGGGCGCACGGGGCCAACGTCCTGACTTTC. Translated: CAWNSRQGAHGANVLTF.